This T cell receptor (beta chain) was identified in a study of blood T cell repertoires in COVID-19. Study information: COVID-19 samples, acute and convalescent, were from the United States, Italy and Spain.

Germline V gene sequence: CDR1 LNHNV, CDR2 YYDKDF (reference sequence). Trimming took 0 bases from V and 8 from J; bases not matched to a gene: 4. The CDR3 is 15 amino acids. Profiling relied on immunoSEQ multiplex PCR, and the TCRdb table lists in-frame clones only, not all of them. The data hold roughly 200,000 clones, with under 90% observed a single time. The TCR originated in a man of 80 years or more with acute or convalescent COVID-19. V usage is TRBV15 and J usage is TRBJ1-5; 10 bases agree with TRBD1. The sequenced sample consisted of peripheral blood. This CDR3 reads CATSREDRGVKPQHF. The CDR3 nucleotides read TGTGCCACCAGCAGAGAGGACAGGGGGGTAAAGCCCCAGCATTTT.